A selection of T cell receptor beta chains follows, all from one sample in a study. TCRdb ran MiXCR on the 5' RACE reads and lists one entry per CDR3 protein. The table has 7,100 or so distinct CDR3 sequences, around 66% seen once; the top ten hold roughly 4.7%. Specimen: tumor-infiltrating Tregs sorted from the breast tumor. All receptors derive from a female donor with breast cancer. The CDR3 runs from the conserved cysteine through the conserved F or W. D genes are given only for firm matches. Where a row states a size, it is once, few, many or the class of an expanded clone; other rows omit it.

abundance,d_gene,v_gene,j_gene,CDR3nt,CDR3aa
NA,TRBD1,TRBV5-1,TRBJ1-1,TGCGCCAGCAGATCGGACAGGGGCAACACTGAAGCTTTCTTT,CASRSDRGNTEAFF
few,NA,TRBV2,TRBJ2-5,TGTGCCAGCAGAGACGGGACAACCTACCGGGGCCAGTACTTC,CASRDGTTYRGQYF
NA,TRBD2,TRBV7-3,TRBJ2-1,TGTGCCAGCAGCTTCGCCGGACTAGCGGGGCATGAGCAGTTCTTC,CASSFAGLAGHEQFF
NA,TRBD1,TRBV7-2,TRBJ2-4,TGTGCCAGCAGCGAGAGGGGACAGGGTGCCGACATTCAGTACTTC,CASSERGQGADIQYF
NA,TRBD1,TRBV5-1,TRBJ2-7,TGCGCCAGCAGCTTGGGGGACAGAACCCACGAGCAGTACTTC,CASSLGDRTHEQYF
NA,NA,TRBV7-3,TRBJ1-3,TGTGCCAGCAGCTTAAATACCGGCCTCTCTGGAAACACCATATATTTT,CASSLNTGLSGNTIYF
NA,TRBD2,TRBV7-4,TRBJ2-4,TGTGCCAGCAGCTTAAGTTGGTCTAGCGGGAGCAGACTAGCCAAAAACATTCAGTACTTC,CASSLSWSSGSRLAKNIQYF
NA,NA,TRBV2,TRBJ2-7,TGTGCCAGCAGTGAAACATACGAGCAGTACTTC,CASSETYEQYF
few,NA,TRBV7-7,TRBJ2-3,TGTGCTAGCAGCTTAAGTGGGAGGACAGATACGCAGTATTTT,CASSLSGRTDTQYF
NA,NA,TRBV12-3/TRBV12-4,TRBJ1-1,TGTGCCAGCAGTTTTAGGGGAGTCGACACTGAAGCTTTCTTT,CASSFRGVDTEAFF
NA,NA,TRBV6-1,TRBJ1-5,TGTGCCAGCAGTGACCCTCAGCCCCAGCATTTT,CASSDPQPQHF
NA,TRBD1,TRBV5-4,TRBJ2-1,TGTGCCAGCAGCACCCGGGACAGGGGGCACAAAGAGCAGTTCTTC,CASSTRDRGHKEQFF
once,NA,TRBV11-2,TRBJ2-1,TGTGCCAGCAGCTTTGGAGGGTACGAGCAGTTCTTC,CASSFGGYEQFF
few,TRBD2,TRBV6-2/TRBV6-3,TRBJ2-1,TGTGCCAGCAGTTACAGAATAGAGTTAGGGACTAGGGGTAACAAACGGTTCTTC,CASSYRIELGTRGNKRFF
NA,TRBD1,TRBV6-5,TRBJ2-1,TGTGCCAGCAGGCAGACAGGGGACGGTGAGCAGTTCTTC,CASRQTGDGEQFF
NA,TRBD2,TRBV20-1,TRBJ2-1,TGCGGTGCTGAACTAGCGGGAGAGAATGAGCAGTTCTTC,CGAELAGENEQFF
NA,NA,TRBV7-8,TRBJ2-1,TGTGCCAGCAGCTTAGCGGGGGCCAATGAGCAGTTCTTC,CASSLAGANEQFF
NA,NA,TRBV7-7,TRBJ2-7,TGTGCTAGCAGCCCCGGTGGAGGGAAAGGCCACGAGCAGTACTTC,CASSPGGGKGHEQYF
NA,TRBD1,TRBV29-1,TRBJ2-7,TGCAGCGTTGAGCCCACCGGGACAGGGGTGTACGAGCAGTACTTC,CSVEPTGTGVYEQYF
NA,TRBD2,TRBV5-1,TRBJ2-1,TGCGCCAGCAGCGCCACAGTAGCGGGGGGAGGCAATGAGCAGTTCTTC,CASSATVAGGGNEQFF
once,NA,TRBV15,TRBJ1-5,TGTGCCACCAGCAGAGCAAATTCGGGCGATCAGCCCCAGCATTTT,CATSRANSGDQPQHF
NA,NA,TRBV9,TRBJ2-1,TGTGCCAGCAGCGCCATGACTCACCCCTTGTCCAATGAGCAGTTCTTC,CASSAMTHPLSNEQFF
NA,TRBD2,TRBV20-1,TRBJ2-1,TGCAGTGCCAGGGGGGTAGCGGGAGCTGGGGAGCAGTTCTTC,CSARGVAGAGEQFF
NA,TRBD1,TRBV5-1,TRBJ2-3,TGCGCCAGCAGGCCTCCGACAGGGACGCCAGATACGCAGTATTTT,CASRPPTGTPDTQYF
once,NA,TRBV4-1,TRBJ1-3,TGCGCCAGCAGCCAACCGGGACAAAGCTCCTCTGGAAACACCATATATTTT,CASSQPGQSSSGNTIYF
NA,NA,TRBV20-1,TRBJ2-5,TGCAGTGCTCGACAACCTCAAGAGACCCAGTACTTC,CSARQPQETQYF
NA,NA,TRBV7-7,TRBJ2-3,TGTGCTAGCAGCTTAGCGCTAACGGCTGGTCAGGATACGCAGTATTTT,CASSLALTAGQDTQYF
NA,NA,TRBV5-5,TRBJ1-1,TGTGCCAGCAGCTTGGAACAGGTGCGGGTGGGAGCTTTCTTT,CASSLEQVRVGAFF
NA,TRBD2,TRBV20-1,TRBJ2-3,TGCAGTGCTAGTCTAGCGGGGAGCACAGATACGCAGTATTTT,CSASLAGSTDTQYF
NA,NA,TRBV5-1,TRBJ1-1,TGCGCCAGCAGCTTGGTCCGTCGTGAGTTTGAAGCTTTCTTT,CASSLVRREFEAFF
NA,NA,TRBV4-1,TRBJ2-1,TGCGCCAGCAGCCAAGCAGCGCCAAGCTCCTACAATGAGCAGTTCTTC,CASSQAAPSSYNEQFF
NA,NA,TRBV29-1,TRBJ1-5,TGCAGCGTTGGGGACTCCGGGTCGGCCCAGCATTTT,CSVGDSGSAQHF
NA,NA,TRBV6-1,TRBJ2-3,TGTGCCAGCAGTAGATCCCACAGGGTAGGGGGCACAGATACGCAGTATTTT,CASSRSHRVGGTDTQYF
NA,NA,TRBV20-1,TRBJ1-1,TGCAGTGCTGTCCAGAACACTGAAGCTTTCTTT,CSAVQNTEAFF
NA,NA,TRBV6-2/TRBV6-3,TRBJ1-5,TGTGCCAGCAGTTATGGGCGGGTGGCGGGCAATCAGCCCCAGCATTTT,CASSYGRVAGNQPQHF
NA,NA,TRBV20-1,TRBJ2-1,TGCAGTGCTAGAAGCTCGGGGTCGGGGAACTACAATGAGCAGTTCTTC,CSARSSGSGNYNEQFF
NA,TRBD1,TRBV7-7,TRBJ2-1,TGTGCTAGCAGCACCCAGGGGGCGTCCTACAATGAGCAGTTCTTC,CASSTQGASYNEQFF
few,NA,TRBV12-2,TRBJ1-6,TGTGCAAGTCGCTTAGCGGGGACTCGGGGCAGGGATAGCTCCTATAATTCACCCCTCCACTTT,CASRLAGTRGRDSSYNSPLHF
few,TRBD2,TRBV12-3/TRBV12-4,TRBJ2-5,TGTGCCAGCAGTTTAGGTAGCGGGGGGGCCAAAGAGACCCAGTACTTC,CASSLGSGGAKETQYF
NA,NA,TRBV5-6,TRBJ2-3,TGTGCCAGCAGCTTGACCTCCACAGATACGCAGTATTTT,CASSLTSTDTQYF
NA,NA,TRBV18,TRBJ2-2,TGTGCCAGCTCACAGGACCAGACCGGGGAGCTGTTTTTT,CASSQDQTGELFF
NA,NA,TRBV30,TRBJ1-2,TGTGCCTGGAGGTCGAGGAGTGGCTACACCTTC,CAWRSRSGYTF
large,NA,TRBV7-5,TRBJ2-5,NA,CISVPEAIRTGMETQYF
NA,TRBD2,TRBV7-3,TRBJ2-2,TGTGCCAGCAGCTTAAGTTTACTAGCGGCGAACACCGGGGAGCTGTTTTTT,CASSLSLLAANTGELFF
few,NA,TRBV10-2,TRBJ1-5,TGCGCCAGCAGGCGGGGGGAGGGCAATCAGCCCCAGCATTTT,CASRRGEGNQPQHF
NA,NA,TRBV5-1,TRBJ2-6,TGCGCCAGCAGCTTAGGATTGGGCCTCTCTGGGGCCAACGTCCTGACTTTC,CASSLGLGLSGANVLTF
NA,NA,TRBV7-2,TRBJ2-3,TGTGCCAGCAGCTTAGAAGATACGCAGTATTTT,CASSLEDTQYF
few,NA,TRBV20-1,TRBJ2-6,TGCAGTGCCCCCCGGCCGGGGGCTGGGGCCAACGTCCTGACTTTC,CSAPRPGAGANVLTF
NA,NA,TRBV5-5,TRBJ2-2,TGTGCCAGCAGTCACAACTTACTTGGCGGGGAGCTGTTTTTT,CASSHNLLGGELFF
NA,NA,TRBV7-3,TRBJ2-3,TGTGCCAGCAGCTTAAGGATAAAGGGAGGAGGCACAGATACGCAGTATTTT,CASSLRIKGGGTDTQYF
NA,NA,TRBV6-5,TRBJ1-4,TGTGCCAGCGGAACCGCGGGGGCTGAAAAACTGTTTTTT,CASGTAGAEKLFF
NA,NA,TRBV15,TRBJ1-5,TGTGCCACCAAGAGTCAGCCCCAGCATTTT,CATKSQPQHF
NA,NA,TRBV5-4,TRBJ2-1,TGTGCCAGCAGCTTCGAGGGGGAGCAGTTCTTC,CASSFEGEQFF
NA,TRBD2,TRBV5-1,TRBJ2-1,TGCGCCAGCAGCTTGAGTAGCGGGAAGCACGATGAGCAGTTCTTC,CASSLSSGKHDEQFF
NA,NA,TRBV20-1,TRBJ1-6,TGCAGTGCTAGAGCGGGGGGGAGGTTCAATTCACCCCTCCACTTT,CSARAGGRFNSPLHF
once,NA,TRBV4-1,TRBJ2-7,TGCGCCAGCAGCCAAGTTTGGGGGACCCATTACGAGCAGTACTTC,CASSQVWGTHYEQYF